This TCR beta chain originates from a study of T cell responses to AZD1222 COVID-19 vaccine. The CDR3 runs 13 residues. CDR1 and CDR2 (germline): GTSNPN, SVGIG (reference sequence). V lost 6 bases to trimming and J lost 4 bases, with 15 bases between them. Remarks on this clone: No antigen is known for it.

Some clones are missing from TCRdb's copy, which holds only in-frame ones; the method was immunoSEQ multiplex PCR. The profile shows about 140,000 clones, 91% of them singletons. Whole-study results and caveats: Repertoires in all cases were sampled only once the peak T cell response had passed. Spike as a whole was targeted by vaccine-associated CD4 TCRs, dominant at 160-218 and 743-854. At baseline, just five to seven AZD1222 recipients tested seropositive. Spike-specific TCR breadth and depth grew following two AZD1222 doses.

The sequence came from an adult who received the MenACWY meningococcal vaccine as a control. The chain carries TRBV30 and TRBJ1-2; D perhaps matches TRBD1 (5 bases). The material was peripheral blood, obtained 28 days after the second dose of the MenACWY control vaccine. The CDR3 coding sequence is TGTGCCTGCCTAATAATCGGGGCCTATGGCTACACCTTC. It yields the protein CACLIIGAYGYTF.